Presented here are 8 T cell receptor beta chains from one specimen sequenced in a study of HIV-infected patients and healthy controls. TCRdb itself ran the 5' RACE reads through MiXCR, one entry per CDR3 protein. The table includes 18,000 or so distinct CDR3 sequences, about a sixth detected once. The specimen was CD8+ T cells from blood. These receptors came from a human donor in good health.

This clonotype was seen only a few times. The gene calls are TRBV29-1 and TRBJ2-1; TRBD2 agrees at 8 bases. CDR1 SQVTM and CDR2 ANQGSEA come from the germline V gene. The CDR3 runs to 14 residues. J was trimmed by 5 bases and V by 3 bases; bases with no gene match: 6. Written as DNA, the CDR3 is TGCAGCGTTGACCGGGGGGGGACTAACAATGAGCAGTTCTTC. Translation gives CSVDRGGTNNEQFF.

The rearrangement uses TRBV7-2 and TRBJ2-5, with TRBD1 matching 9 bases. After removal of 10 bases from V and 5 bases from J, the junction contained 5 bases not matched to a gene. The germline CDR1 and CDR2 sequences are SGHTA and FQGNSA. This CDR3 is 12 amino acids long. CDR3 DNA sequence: TGTGCCACCACAGGGGGCGGCGAGACCCAGTACTTC. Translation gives CATTGGGETQYF.

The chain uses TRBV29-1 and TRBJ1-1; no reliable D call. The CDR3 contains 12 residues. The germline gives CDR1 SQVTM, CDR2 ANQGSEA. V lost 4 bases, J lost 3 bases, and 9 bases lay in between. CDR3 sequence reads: CSVVILDTEAFF. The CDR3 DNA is TGCAGCGTTGTTATCCTCGACACTGAAGCTTTCTTT.

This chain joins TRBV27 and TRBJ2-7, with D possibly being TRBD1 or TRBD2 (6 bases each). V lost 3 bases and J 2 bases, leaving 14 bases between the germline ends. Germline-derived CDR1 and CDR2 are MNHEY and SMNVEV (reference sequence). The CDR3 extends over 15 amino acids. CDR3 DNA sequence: TGTGCCAGCAGTTTGGAGGGGGACTCTACCTACGAGCAGTACTTC. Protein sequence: CASSLEGDSTYEQYF.

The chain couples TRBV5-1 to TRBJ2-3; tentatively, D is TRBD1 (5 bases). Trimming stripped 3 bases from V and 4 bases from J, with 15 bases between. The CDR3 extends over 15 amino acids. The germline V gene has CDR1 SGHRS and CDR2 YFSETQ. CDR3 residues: CASSSLDTRPDTQYF. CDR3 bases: TGCGCCAGCAGCTCCCTGGACACCAGACCAGATACGCAGTATTTT.

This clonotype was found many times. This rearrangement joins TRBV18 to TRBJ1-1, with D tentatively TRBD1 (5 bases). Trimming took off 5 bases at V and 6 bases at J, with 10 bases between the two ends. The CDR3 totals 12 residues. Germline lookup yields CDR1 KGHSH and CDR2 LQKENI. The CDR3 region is CASSSGQAEAFF. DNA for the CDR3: TGTGCCAGCTCATCCGGACAAGCTGAAGCTTTCTTT.

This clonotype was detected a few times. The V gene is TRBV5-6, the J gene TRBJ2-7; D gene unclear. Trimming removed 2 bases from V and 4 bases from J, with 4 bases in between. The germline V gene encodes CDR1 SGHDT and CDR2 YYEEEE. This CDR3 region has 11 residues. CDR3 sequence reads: CASSFRYEQYF. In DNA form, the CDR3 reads TGTGCCAGCAGCTTCCGTTACGAGCAGTACTTC. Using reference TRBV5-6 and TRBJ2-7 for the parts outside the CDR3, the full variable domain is DAGVTQSPTHLIKTRGQQVTLRCSPKSGHDTVSWYQQALGQGPQFIFQYYEEEERQRGNFPDRFSGHQFPNYSSELNVNALLLGDSALYLCASSFRYEQYFGPGTRLTVT.

In DNA, the CDR3 is TGTGCCAGCAGTTTCGGCCGGGGTACCACTGAAGCTTTCTTT. This translates into CASSFGRGTTEAFF. V and J are TRBV12-3 or TRBV12-4 and TRBJ1-1; D gene unclear. The CDR3 length is 14 residues. The ends were cut back, 3 bases at V and 4 bases at J, with 12 bases in the middle.